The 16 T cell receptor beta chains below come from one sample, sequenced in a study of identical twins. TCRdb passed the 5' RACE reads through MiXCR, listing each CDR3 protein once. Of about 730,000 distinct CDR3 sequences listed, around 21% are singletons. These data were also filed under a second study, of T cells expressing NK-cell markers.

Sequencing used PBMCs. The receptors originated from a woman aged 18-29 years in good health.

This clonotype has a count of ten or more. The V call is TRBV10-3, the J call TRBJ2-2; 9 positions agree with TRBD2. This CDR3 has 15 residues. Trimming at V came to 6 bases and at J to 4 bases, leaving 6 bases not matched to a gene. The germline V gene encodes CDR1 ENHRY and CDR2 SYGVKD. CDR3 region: CAIRGQAGGTGELFF. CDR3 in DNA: TGTGCCATCAGGGGGCAAGCGGGAGGCACCGGGGAGCTGTTTTTT.

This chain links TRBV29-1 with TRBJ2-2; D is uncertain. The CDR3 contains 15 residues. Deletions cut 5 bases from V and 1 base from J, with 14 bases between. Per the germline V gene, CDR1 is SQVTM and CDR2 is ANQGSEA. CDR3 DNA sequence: TGCAGCGTTCTCGGTGAGGCGGAGAACACCGGGGAGCTGTTTTTT. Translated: CSVLGEAENTGELFF.

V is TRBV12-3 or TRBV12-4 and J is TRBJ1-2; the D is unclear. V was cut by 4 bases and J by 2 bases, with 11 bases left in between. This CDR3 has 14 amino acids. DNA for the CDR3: TGTGCCAGCAGTTACCAGTCACTCAACTATGGCTACACCTTC. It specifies CASSYQSLNYGYTF.

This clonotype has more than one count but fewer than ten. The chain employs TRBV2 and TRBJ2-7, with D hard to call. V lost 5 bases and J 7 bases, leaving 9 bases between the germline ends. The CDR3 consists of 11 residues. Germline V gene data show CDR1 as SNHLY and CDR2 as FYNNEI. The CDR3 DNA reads TGTGCCAGCAGTCCTGATGCGGAGCAGTACTTC. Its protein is CASSPDAEQYF.

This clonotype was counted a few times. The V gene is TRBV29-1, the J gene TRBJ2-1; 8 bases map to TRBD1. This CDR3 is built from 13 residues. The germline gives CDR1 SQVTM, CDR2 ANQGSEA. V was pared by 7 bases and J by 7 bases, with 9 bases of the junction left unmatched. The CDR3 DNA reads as TGCAGCGCCACGACAGGGGCCCCTAATGAGCAGTTCTTC. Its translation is CSATTGAPNEQFF.

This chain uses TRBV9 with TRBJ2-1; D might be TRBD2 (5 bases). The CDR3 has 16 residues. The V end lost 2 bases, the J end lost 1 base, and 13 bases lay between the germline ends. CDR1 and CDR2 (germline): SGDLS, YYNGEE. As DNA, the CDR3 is TGTGCCAGCAGCGTCTCGAGCGGAATATCCTACAATGAGCAGTTCTTC. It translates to CASSVSSGISYNEQFF.

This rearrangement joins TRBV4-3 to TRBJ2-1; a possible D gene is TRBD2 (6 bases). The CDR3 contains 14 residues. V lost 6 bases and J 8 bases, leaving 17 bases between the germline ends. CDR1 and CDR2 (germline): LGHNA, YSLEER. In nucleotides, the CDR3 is TGCGCCAGCAGGGATTCGGGAGTAGGGCATGAGCAGTTCTTC. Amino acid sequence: CASRDSGVGHEQFF.

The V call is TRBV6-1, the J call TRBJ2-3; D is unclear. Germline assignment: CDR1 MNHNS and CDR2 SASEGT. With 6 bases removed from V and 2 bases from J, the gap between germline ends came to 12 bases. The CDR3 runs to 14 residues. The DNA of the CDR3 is TGTGCCAGCAGGCCTGGACGGATCACAGATACGCAGTATTTT. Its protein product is CASRPGRITDTQYF.

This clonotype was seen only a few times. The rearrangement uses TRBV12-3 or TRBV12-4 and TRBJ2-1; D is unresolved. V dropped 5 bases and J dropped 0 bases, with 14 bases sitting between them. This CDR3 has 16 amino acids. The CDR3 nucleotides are TGTGCCAGCAGTCGAGAGCCGGTCCACTCCTACAATGAGCAGTTCTTC. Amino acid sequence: CASSREPVHSYNEQFF.

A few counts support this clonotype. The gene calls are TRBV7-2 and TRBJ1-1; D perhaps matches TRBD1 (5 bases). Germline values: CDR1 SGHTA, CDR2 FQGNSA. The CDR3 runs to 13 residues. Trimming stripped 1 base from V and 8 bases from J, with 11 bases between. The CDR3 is CASSLGARAEAFF. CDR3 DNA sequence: TGTGCCAGCAGCTTAGGTGCCAGGGCGGAAGCTTTCTTT.

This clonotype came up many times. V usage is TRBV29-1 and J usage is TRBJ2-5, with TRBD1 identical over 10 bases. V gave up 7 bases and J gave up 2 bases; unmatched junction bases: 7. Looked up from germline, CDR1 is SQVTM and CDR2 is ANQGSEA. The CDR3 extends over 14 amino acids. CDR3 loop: CSAARDRGQETQYF. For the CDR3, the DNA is TGCAGCGCGGCCAGGGACAGGGGACAAGAGACCCAGTACTTC.

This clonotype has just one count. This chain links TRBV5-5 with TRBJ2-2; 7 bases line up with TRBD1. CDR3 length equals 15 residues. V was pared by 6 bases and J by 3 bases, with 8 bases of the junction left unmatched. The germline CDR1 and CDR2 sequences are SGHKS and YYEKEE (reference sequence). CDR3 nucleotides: TGTGCCAGCAACGTAGCACAGGGGTACACCGGGGAGCTGTTTTTT. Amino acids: CASNVAQGYTGELFF.

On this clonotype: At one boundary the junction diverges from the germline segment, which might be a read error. The CDR3: CGSSSGAYTQYF. Written as DNA, the CDR3 is TGTGGCAGCAGTTCTGGGGCTTATACGCAGTATTTT. This rearrangement joins TRBV27 to TRBJ2-3, with D maybe TRBD1 (5 bases). This CDR3 contains 12 residues. Germline CDR1 MNHEY, CDR2 SMNVEV (reference sequence).

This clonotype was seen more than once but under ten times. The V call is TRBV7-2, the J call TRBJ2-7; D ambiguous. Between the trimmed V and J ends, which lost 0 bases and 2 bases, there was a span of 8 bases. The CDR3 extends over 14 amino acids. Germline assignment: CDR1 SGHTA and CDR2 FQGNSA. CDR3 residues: CASSLAGSTYEQYF. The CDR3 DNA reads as TGTGCCAGCAGCTTAGCGGGGTCTACCTACGAGCAGTACTTC.

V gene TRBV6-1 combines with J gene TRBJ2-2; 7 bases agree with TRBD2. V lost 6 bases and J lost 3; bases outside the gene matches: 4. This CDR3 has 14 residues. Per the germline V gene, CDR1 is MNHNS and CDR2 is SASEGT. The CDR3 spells CASRAGVYTGELFF. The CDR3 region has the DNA TGTGCCAGCAGGGCGGGGGTATACACCGGGGAGCTGTTTTTT.

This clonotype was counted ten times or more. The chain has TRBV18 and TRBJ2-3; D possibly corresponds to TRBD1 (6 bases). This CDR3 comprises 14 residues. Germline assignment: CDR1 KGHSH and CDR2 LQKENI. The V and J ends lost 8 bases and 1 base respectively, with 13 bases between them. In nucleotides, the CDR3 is TGTGCCAGCAGCCCCCGGACAGGCACAGATACGCAGTATTTT. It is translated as CASSPRTGTDTQYF.